The T cell receptor (beta chain) under discussion was sequenced for a study of T-cell memory formation after mild COVID-19. TCRdb reanalysed the 5' RACE reads using MiXCR and keeps one entry per CDR3 protein. There are hundreds of thousands of distinct CDR3 sequences in the sample; roughly 20% occur only once, and under 15% lies in the top ten. V dropped 0 bases and J dropped 5 bases, with 10 bases sitting between them. The germline CDR1 and CDR2 sequences are LNHNV and YYDKDF (reference sequence). CDR3 length: 15 amino acids. This clonotype came up a few times. The sequence came from an adult woman who had mild COVID-19 (a few samples of this study predate the infection). Cell type and time point are not known. Material: PBMCs or a T cell subset sorted from them (not recorded which). The chain employs TRBV15 and TRBJ2-2; perhaps TRBD2 as D (5 bases). The CDR3 loop reads CATSRDRGTTGELFF. The DNA of the CDR3 is TGTGCCACCAGCAGAGATCGGGGTACGACCGGGGAGCTGTTTTTT.